These 29 T cell receptor beta chains originate from one sample sequenced in a study of Ad26.COV2.S vaccination and SARS-CoV-2 variants (dated by TCRdb to the early 2020s). Library prep was done by the immunoSEQ multiplex PCR assay. Imported from immuneACCESS, the table was reduced by TCRdb to in-frame sequences with V and J called. These copies leave out some clones; in studies compared against another copy, an unresolved V gene accounts for under half, and the cause of the remainder is not known. The sample data list hundreds of thousands of clones, and about 89% of these were observed just once. The ten largest clones represent about 1.5% of the sample. The treatment or condition label, as the study defines it: about 20 received Ad26.COV2.S at low or high dose, single or two shots; 5 received placebo; per-sample allocation not given. For vaccine and placebo recipients, the sequenced repertoires came from samples collected on day 63 after the first injection.

Material: peripheral blood, obtained in a trial of Ad26.COV2.S vaccine versus placebo. The source is a person between 18 and 65 years old who received the Ad26.COV2.S COVID-19 vaccine or a placebo.

The CDR3 DNA follows: TGTGCCACCAGTGATGGTCAGGGGGCCTACGAGCAGTACTTC. Encoded protein: CATSDGQGAYEQYF. The rearrangement uses TRBV24-1 and TRBJ2-7; 7 bases are a match to TRBD1. The CDR3 covers 14 residues. V lost 3 bases and J lost 2; bases outside the gene matches: 3. Germline assignment: CDR1 KGHDR and CDR2 SFDVKD.

The rearrangement joins TRBV5-1 to TRBJ2-1, with 13 bases matching TRBD2. This CDR3 region has 14 residues. Germline CDR1 is SGHRS and CDR2 is YFSETQ. V gave up 4 bases and J gave up 8 bases; unmatched junction bases: 3. The CDR3 protein is CASSTGLAGYEQFF. The CDR3 DNA reads as TGCGCCAGCAGCACGGGACTAGCGGGATATGAGCAGTTCTTC.

This chain uses TRBV7-9 with TRBJ1-1; D remains ambiguous. This CDR3 is 12 amino acids long. V lost 3 bases and J lost 2, with 4 bases in between. Germline V gene lookup returns CDR1 SEHNR and CDR2 FQNEAQ (reference sequence). The CDR3: CASSFENTEAFF. The DNA of the CDR3 is TGTGCCAGCAGCTTTGAAAACACTGAAGCTTTCTTT. Supplemented by reference TRBV7-9 and TRBJ1-1, the full variable domain reads DTGVSQNPRHKITKRGQNVTFRCDPISEHNRLYWYRQTLGQGPEFLTYFQNEAQLEKSRLLSDRFSAERPKGSFSTLEIQRTEQGDSAMYLCASSFENTEAFFGQGTRLTVV.

DNA for the CDR3: TGTGCCAGTAGTATCAGACAATTCTATGGCTACACCTTC. As protein: CASSIRQFYGYTF. This sequence joins TRBV19 and TRBJ1-2; no clear D gene. The CDR3 runs 13 residues. V dropped 3 bases and J dropped 4 bases, with 9 bases sitting between them. Germline lookup yields CDR1 LNHDA and CDR2 SQIVND (reference sequence).

As regards this clone: Compared with germline, one end of the junction differs, possibly owing to a read error. The rearrangement joins TRBV2 to TRBJ2-3; no clear D gene. Looked up from germline, CDR1 is SNHLY and CDR2 is FYNNEI. CDR3 length: 11 residues. CDR3 residues: CASREGDTQYF. In DNA form, the CDR3 reads TGTGCCAGCAGGGAAGGGGATACGCAGTATTTT.

The gene calls are TRBV10-3 and TRBJ1-5, with 8 bases fitting TRBD1. The ends lost 2 bases at V and 6 bases at J; junction bases unmatched: 6. CDR3 size: 15 residues. Germline assignment: CDR1 ENHRY and CDR2 SYGVKD. This CDR3 is CAISEGRTGLQPQHF. In DNA, the CDR3 is TGTGCCATCAGTGAGGGACGGACAGGGCTTCAGCCCCAGCATTTT.

V gene TRBV9 combines with J gene TRBJ1-1, with D uncertain. The ends were cut back, 3 bases at V and 1 base at J, with 7 bases in the middle. This CDR3 comprises 13 residues. Germline V gene data show CDR1 as SGDLS and CDR2 as YYNGEE. The CDR3 sequence: CASSANKNTEAFF. In nucleotides, the CDR3 is TGTGCCAGCAGCGCCAACAAGAACACTGAAGCTTTCTTT.

This clone was seen just once. The chain joins TRBV7-9 to TRBJ2-7; TRBD2 aligns across 9 bases. The germline V gene has CDR1 SEHNR and CDR2 FQNEAQ (reference sequence). This CDR3 is built from 17 residues. Unmatched junction bases numbered 16, after V lost 5 bases and J lost 5 bases. CDR3 DNA sequence: TGTGCCAGCAGCCGCACCGGGACTAGCCGGTGGTCCCACGAGCAGTACTTC. Its protein product is CASSRTGTSRWSHEQYF.

This chain connects TRBV3-1 (or the pseudogene TRBV3-2) to TRBJ2-4; 7 bases are a match to TRBD2. V trimming: 1 base; J trimming: 2 bases; junction bases outside the gene matches: 11. This CDR3 spans 18 amino acids. CDR1 LGHDT and CDR2 YNNKEL come from the germline V gene (reference sequence). In nucleotides, the CDR3 is TGTGCCAGCAGCCAAGGGTCGGGGAGGGGTCCGACCAAAAACATTCAGTACTTC. It specifies CASSQGSGRGPTKNIQYF.

The gene calls are TRBV9 and TRBJ1-3; 7 nucleotides agree with TRBD1. This CDR3 spans 17 amino acids. The ends lost 0 bases at V and 2 bases at J; junction bases unmatched: 8. Germline lookup yields CDR1 SGDLS and CDR2 YYNGEE. The CDR3, as DNA: TGTGCCAGCAGCGTAGAGGGCAGGGGGAGACCTGGAAACACCATATATTTT. This sequence encodes CASSVEGRGRPGNTIYF.

The rearrangement uses TRBV6-5 and TRBJ2-5, with 7 bases matching TRBD2. The CDR3 is 14 amino acids. Germline values: CDR1 MNHEY, CDR2 SVGAGI. V was pared by 9 bases and J by 1 base, with 8 bases of the junction left unmatched. The CDR3 is CASTSGTTQETQYF. The CDR3 DNA follows: TGTGCCAGTACCTCCGGGACTACCCAAGAGACCCAGTACTTC.

With respect to this clone: Other DNA sequences of this sample code for an identical CDR3. The chain links TRBV7-9 to TRBJ1-1, with D unresolved. CDR1 and CDR2 from the germline V gene are SEHNR and FQNEAQ (reference sequence). V was trimmed by 2 bases and J by 0 bases, leaving 4 bases between them. The CDR3 is 13 amino acids. CDR3 residues: CASSLQMNTEAFF. CDR3 coding DNA: TGTGCCAGCAGCTTACAAATGAACACTGAAGCTTTCTTT.

The chain uses TRBV19 and TRBJ1-1; no clear D gene. CDR3 length equals 13 residues. CDR1 and CDR2 from the germline V gene are LNHDA and SQIVND (reference sequence). V was clipped by 9 bases and J by 1 base, with 12 bases between them. CDR3: CAREFQENTEAFF. DNA of the CDR3: TGTGCCAGGGAGTTTCAGGAGAACACTGAAGCTTTCTTT. Filled out from reference TRBV19 and TRBJ1-1, the complete variable domain reads DGGITQSPKYLFRKEGQNVTLSCEQNLNHDAMYWYRQDPGQGLRLIYYSQIVNDFQKGDIAEGYSVSREKKESFPLTVTSAQKNPTAFYLCAREFQENTEAFFGQGTRLTVV.

The V and J genes are TRBV6-1 and TRBJ1-6; D is undetermined. Germline V gene lookup returns CDR1 MNHNS and CDR2 SASEGT. V was pared by 3 bases and J by 8 bases, with 8 bases between. The CDR3 runs to 13 residues. CDR3 in amino acids: CASSEDRDSPLHF. In DNA, the CDR3 is TGTGCCAGCAGTGAGGACCGGGATTCACCCCTCCACTTT.

The chain combines TRBV6-2 or TRBV6-3 with TRBJ1-5; D ambiguous. Looked up from germline, CDR1 is MNHEY and CDR2 is SVGEGT. The V and J ends lost 4 bases and 1 base respectively, with 8 bases between them. The CDR3 consists of 14 residues. In nucleotides, the CDR3 is TGTGCCAGCAGTTTACGACACAGCAATCAGCCCCAGCATTTT. This codes for CASSLRHSNQPQHF.

This clone was found once. The V call is TRBV6-1, the J call TRBJ2-3, with 9 bases identical to TRBD2. CDR1 is MNHNS and CDR2 is SASEGT in the germline V gene. V lost 4 bases to trimming and J lost 1 base; unmatched junction nucleotides: 6. The CDR3 totals 16 residues. CDR3 sequence reads: CASSAMSSGGTDTQYF. The CDR3 DNA reads TGTGCCAGCAGTGCCATGTCTAGCGGGGGCACAGATACGCAGTATTTT.

This rearrangement joins TRBV24-1 to TRBJ1-6, with D perhaps matching TRBD1 (5 bases). Germline V gives CDR1 KGHDR, CDR2 SFDVKD. Trimming took 0 bases from V and 6 from J, leaving 8 bases between them. CDR3 length: 15 residues. The DNA of the CDR3 is TGTGCCACCAGTGATTTGACGGGGGGTAATTCACCCCTCCACTTT. Translated: CATSDLTGGNSPLHF.

CDR3 DNA: TGTGCCAGTAGTATAAAGCGGGAGGGCCGCAATGAGCAGTTCTTC. The encoded protein is CASSIKREGRNEQFF. The rearrangement links TRBV19 to TRBJ2-1, with 10 bases lining up with TRBD2. Trimming at V came to 2 bases and at J to 6 bases, leaving 4 bases not matched to a gene. The V gene's germline CDR1 is LNHDA and CDR2 SQIVND (reference sequence). The CDR3 covers 15 residues.

J is TRBJ2-3 and V is TRBV9; D may correspond to TRBD1 or TRBD2 (6 bases each). Germline CDR1 SGDLS, CDR2 YYNGEE. V lost 4 bases, J lost 1 base, and 13 bases lay in between. The CDR3 is 15 residues long. In DNA, the CDR3 is TGTGCCAGCAGCCCCCGAGGGGGGCGCACAGATACGCAGTATTTT. It encodes CASSPRGGRTDTQYF.

The J gene is TRBJ1-5, the V gene TRBV7-9; D uncertain. With 2 bases removed from V and 0 bases from J, the gap between germline ends came to 5 bases. The CDR3 has 14 amino acids. Germline lookup yields CDR1 SEHNR and CDR2 FQNEAQ (reference sequence). The CDR3, as DNA: TGTGCCAGCAGCTTATCCTCTAGCAATCAGCCCCAGCATTTT. Translating it yields CASSLSSSNQPQHF.

The table lists this clone with a few counts. This chain joins TRBV30 and TRBJ1-6; unclear D gene. CDR3 length: 12 amino acids. With 3 bases removed from V and 5 bases from J, the gap between germline ends came to 5 bases. CDR1 and CDR2 (germline): GTSNPN, SVGIG (reference sequence). CDR3 DNA: TGTGCCTGGAGGAATAATAATTCACCCCTCCACTTT. Protein product: CAWRNNNSPLHF.

About this clone: The sample carries other DNA sequences with the same CDR3. DNA for the CDR3: TGTGCCAGCAGCCTATCCGGAGATACGCAGTATTTT. The encoded protein is CASSLSGDTQYF. V usage is TRBV25-1 and J usage is TRBJ2-3; no reliable D call. The CDR3 extends over 12 amino acids. The ends were cut back, 6 bases at V and 5 bases at J, with 9 bases in the middle. CDR1 is MGHDK and CDR2 is SYGVNS in the germline V gene.

The chain recombines TRBV30 with TRBJ1-1; D not resolved. CDR1 is GTSNPN, CDR2 SVGIG, per germline (reference sequence). Trimming removed 3 bases at V and 7 bases at J, with 21 bases between. There are 15 residues in the CDR3. CDR3 nucleotide sequence: TGTGCCTGGAGCCCTCCCCCCGGACGGCCCGTTGAAGCTTTCTTT. It specifies CAWSPPPGRPVEAFF. The full variable domain, rest sourced from reference TRBV30 and TRBJ1-1, is SQTIHQWPATLVQPVGSPLSLECTVEGTSNPNLYWYRQAAGRGLQLLFYSVGIGQISSEVPQNLSASRPQDRQFILSSKKLLLSDSGFYLCAWSPPPGRPVEAFFGQGTRLTVV.

Turning to this clone: Other nucleotide sequences in the sample specify the same CDR3. J is TRBJ1-4 and V is TRBV30; TRBD1 might be the D (5 bases). The CDR3 totals 14 residues. Germline CDR1 GTSNPN, CDR2 SVGIG (reference sequence). V was shortened by 0 bases and J by 2 bases, with 7 bases between the two germline ends. As DNA, the CDR3 is TGTGCCTGGAGTGTGGGGGGGACTAATGAAAAACTGTTTTTT. This gives the protein CAWSVGGTNEKLFF.

This chain uses TRBV16 with TRBJ2-3, with D perhaps TRBD2 (5 bases). The CDR3 runs 12 residues. In germline, CDR1 is KGHSY, CDR2 FQNENV. V gave up 2 bases and J gave up 10 bases, with 10 bases separating them. CDR3 DNA: TGTGCCAGCAGCCAAACGAGGGAGCCGCAGTATTTT. It specifies CASSQTREPQYF.

This chain uses TRBV7-9 with TRBJ2-4; 8 nucleotides agree with TRBD1. The length of the CDR3 is 19 residues. Germline V gives CDR1 SEHNR, CDR2 FQNEAQ (reference sequence). V gave up 3 bases and J gave up 0 bases; unmatched junction bases: 13. CDR3: CASSFEAGGFEIAKNIQYF. As DNA, the CDR3 is TGTGCCAGCAGCTTTGAGGCAGGGGGCTTTGAAATAGCCAAAAACATTCAGTACTTC.

The gene calls are TRBV2 and TRBJ1-1, with 8 bases lining up with TRBD1. The CDR3 is 14 amino acids. The V gene's germline CDR1 is SNHLY and CDR2 FYNNEI. The trim removed 5 bases at V and 1 base at J, leaving 3 bases unmatched. The CDR3 nucleotides are TGTGCCAGCAGTACTCAGGGGGCGAACACTGAAGCTTTCTTT. Translated: CASSTQGANTEAFF.

The J gene is TRBJ2-1, the V gene TRBV3-1 (or the pseudogene TRBV3-2); possible D gene TRBD2, 5 bases. The CDR3 is 13 residues long. Trimming cost V 4 bases and J 8 bases, with 12 bases left between them. Germline assignment: CDR1 LGHDT and CDR2 YNNKEL (reference sequence). The CDR3 sequence: CASSRILDDEQFF. CDR3 in DNA: TGTGCCAGCAGCCGTATACTAGACGATGAGCAGTTCTTC.

The rearrangement links TRBV29-1 to TRBJ2-2, with TRBD2 as a possible D gene (6 bases). Germline values: CDR1 SQVTM, CDR2 ANQGSEA. V shed 4 bases and J shed 5 bases, with 11 bases lying between them. The CDR3 has 13 residues. CDR3 in amino acids: CSVGEVGTGELFF. The CDR3 coding sequence is TGCAGCGTTGGGGAGGTTGGTACCGGGGAGCTGTTTTTT.